The sequence of this TCR beta chain was determined in a study of PD-1 blockade in classical Hodgkin lymphoma. About the study: With a 2-week interval, patients received intravenous nivolumab at 3 mg/kg. Study-level points and caveats: By C4D1 there was a significant rise in CD4+ TCR diversity but not in CD8+ TCR diversity. Reported baseline diversity: healthy donors highest, relapsed/refractory patients lowest.

Using immunoSEQ multiplex PCR, the repertoire was profiled, and TCRdb retains in-frame clones only, with some absent. Altogether 95,000 to 120,000 clones are present, around 89% being singletons, with the ten largest covering 15% to 20%. As regards this clone: The antigen is unknown.

Autologous stem cell transplantation was followed by relapse in every patient, and brentuximab vedotin exposure varied. Patients' outcomes at their best amounted to complete response, partial response or progressive disease. The specimen comprised peripheral blood mononuclear cells (PBMCs), sampled before the second cycle of nivolumab. This receptor was obtained from a human donor with classical Hodgkin lymphoma.

The DNA for the CDR3 is TGTGCCAGCAGTGACTCGACGACGGGATCCTACGAGCAGTACTTC. Amino acids: CASSDSTTGSYEQYF. The chain carries TRBV6-4 and TRBJ2-5; D may be TRBD2 (5 bases). The DNA end lines up better with TRBJ2-7; the J call may be wrong. The length of the CDR3 is 15 residues. The germline V gene encodes CDR1 MRHNA and CDR2 SNTAGT.